These 5 T cell receptor beta chains came from one sample sequenced in a study of control samples from healthy donors and cancer patients. Method: immunoSEQ multiplex PCR; TCRdb's copy keeps in-frame clones and lacks some. The sample carries approximately 150,000 clones, 91% recorded once. Sequencing used blood. The source of these receptors is a man between 18 and 29 years old in good health.

In its sample, this clone was seen once. V and J are TRBV7-9 and TRBJ2-7, with D perhaps matching TRBD1 (5 bases). This CDR3 is built from 13 residues. Trimming removed 6 bases at V and 1 base at J, with 10 bases between. CDR1 SEHNR and CDR2 FQNEAQ come from the germline V gene (reference sequence). The CDR3 DNA sequence: TGTGCCAGCAGGCGAGACAGTTCCTACGAGCAGTACTTC. It codes for CASRRDSSYEQYF.

The V gene is TRBV28, the J gene TRBJ1-5; D uncertain. V gave up 7 bases and J gave up 0 bases, with 10 bases separating them. The CDR3 has 14 amino acids. CDR1 and CDR2 from the germline V gene are MDHEN and SYDVKM. CDR3 in DNA: TGTGCCAGCATTGGGCTCTCTAGCAATCAGCCCCAGCATTTT. This sequence encodes CASIGLSSNQPQHF.

The chain carries TRBV29-1 and TRBJ2-3, with 7 bases aligning to TRBD1. The CDR3 contains 15 residues. V gave up 0 bases and J gave up 2 bases; unmatched junction bases: 5. Germline V lookup: CDR1 SQVTM, CDR2 ANQGSEA. The CDR3 DNA sequence: TGCAGCGTTGAAGAGCGACAGGGCCTCACAGATACGCAGTATTTT. Translation: CSVEERQGLTDTQYF.

The chain recombines TRBV5-1 with TRBJ2-2; D is unresolved. V gave up 2 bases and J gave up 5 bases, with 7 bases separating them. Germline CDR1 SGHRS, CDR2 YFSETQ. CDR3 size: 13 residues. The CDR3 region is CASSLPVTGELFF. The CDR3 DNA is TGCGCCAGCAGCTTACCCGTTACCGGGGAGCTGTTTTTT.

This clone was picked up one time. The chain employs TRBV11-2 and TRBJ1-2, with D uncertain. CDR1 and CDR2 from the germline V gene are SGHAT and FQNNGV. This CDR3 is 15 amino acids long. Trimming took off 2 bases at V and 5 bases at J, with 15 bases between the two ends. CDR3 protein: CASSLMAVSVYGYTF. The CDR3 DNA follows: TGTGCCAGCAGCTTAATGGCCGTCAGTGTGTATGGCTACACCTTC. Full variable domain (missing parts from reference TRBV11-2 and TRBJ1-2): EAGVAQSPRYKIIEKRQSVAFWCNPISGHATLYWYQQILGQGPKLLIQFQNNGVVDDSQLPKDRFSAERLKGVDSTLKIQPAKLEDSAVYLCASSLMAVSVYGYTFGSGTRLTVV.